This entry is about one T cell receptor beta chain. In the authors' methods: Reference gene primer amplification yielded estimated nucleated cell counts. Generated by immunoSEQ multiplex PCR, the TCRdb table keeps only in-frame clones and is missing some. Clonal size and the V and J genes are those of that table, whereas D and trimming came from the DNA. The top ten clones hold around 5% of a sample with roughly 180,000 clones, around 83% of them seen once. The data are from a study of blood T cell repertoires in COVID-19. Study-wide context: The United States, Italy and Spain supplied acute and convalescent COVID-19 samples. T cells, B-cell-depleted T cells, or PBMCs provided the cDNA or gDNA that served as material.

Germline V lookup: CDR1 SEHNR, CDR2 FQNEAQ (reference sequence). This CDR3 is built from 15 residues. V was pared by 6 bases and J by 2 bases, with 15 bases between. This receptor was taken from a woman between 45 and 65 years old with COVID-19, enrolled during active disease. The sequencing sample was made of peripheral blood. J is TRBJ2-3 and V is TRBV7-9, with D possibly matching TRBD2 (5 bases). The CDR3 coding sequence is TGTGCCAGCAGACCGGAGGCACAGTTCACAGATACGCAGTATTTT. This encodes CASRPEAQFTDTQYF.